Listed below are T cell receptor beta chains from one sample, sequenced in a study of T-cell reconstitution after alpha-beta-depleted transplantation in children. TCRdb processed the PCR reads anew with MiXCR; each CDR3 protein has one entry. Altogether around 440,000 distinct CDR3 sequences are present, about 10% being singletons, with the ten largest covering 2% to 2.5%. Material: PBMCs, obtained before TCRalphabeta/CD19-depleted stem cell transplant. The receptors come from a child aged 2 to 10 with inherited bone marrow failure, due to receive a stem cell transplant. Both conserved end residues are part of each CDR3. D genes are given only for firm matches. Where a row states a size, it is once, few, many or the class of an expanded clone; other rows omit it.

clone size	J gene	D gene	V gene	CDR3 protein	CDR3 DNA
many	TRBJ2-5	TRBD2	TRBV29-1	CSVEGGVAGAETQYF	TGCAGCGTTGAAGGTGGAGTAGCGGGAGCGGAGACCCAGTACTTC
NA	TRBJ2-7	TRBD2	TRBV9	CPSSVDPSGRHYEQYF	TGTCCCAGCAGCGTAGATCCTAGCGGGAGACACTACGAGCAGTACTTC
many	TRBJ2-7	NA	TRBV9	CASSVAPGAYEQYF	TGTGCCAGCAGCGTAGCCCCGGGGGCATACGAGCAGTACTTC
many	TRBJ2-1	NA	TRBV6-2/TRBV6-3	CASSLRDFPSYNEQFF	TGTGCCAGCAGCCTCCGTGACTTTCCCTCCTACAATGAGCAGTTCTTC
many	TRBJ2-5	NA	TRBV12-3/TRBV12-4	CASSWRAGVETQYF	TGTGCCAGCAGTTGGAGGGCGGGTGTCGAGACCCAGTACTTC
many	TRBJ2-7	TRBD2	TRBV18	CASSPAGGNHEQYF	TGTGCCAGCTCACCAGCGGGAGGAAACCACGAGCAGTACTTC
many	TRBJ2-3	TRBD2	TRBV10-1	CASSVAGTPDTQYF	TGCGCCAGCAGTGTAGCGGGAACCCCAGATACGCAGTATTTT
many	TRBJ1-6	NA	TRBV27	CASSLSDNNSPLHF	TGTGCCAGCAGTCTCTCAGATAATAATTCACCCCTCCACTTT
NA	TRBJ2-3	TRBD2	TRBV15	CATSRKREGPDTQYF	TGTGCCACCAGCAGAAAGCGGGAGGGCCCAGATACGCAGTATTTT
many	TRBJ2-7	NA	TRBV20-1	CSARDEDSYEQYF	TGCAGTGCTAGAGACGAGGACTCCTACGAGCAGTACTTC
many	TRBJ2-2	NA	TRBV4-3	CASSRGPTGELFF	TGCGCCAGCAGCCGAGGACCCACCGGGGAGCTGTTTTTT
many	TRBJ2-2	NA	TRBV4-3	CASSQEWVGGEGTGELFF	TGCGCCAGCAGCCAAGAGTGGGTCGGGGGAGAGGGCACCGGGGAGCTGTTTTTT
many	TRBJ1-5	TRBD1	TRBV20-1	CSASKTDRGFQPQHF	TGCAGTGCTAGCAAGACGGACAGGGGTTTTCAGCCCCAGCATTTT
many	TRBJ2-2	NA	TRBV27	CASSLVGARTGELFF	TGTGCCAGCAGTTTAGTGGGGGCGCGGACCGGGGAGCTGTTTTTT
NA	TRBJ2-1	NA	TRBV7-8	CASSRTASSYNEQFF	TGTGCCAGCAGCCGGACCGCGAGCTCCTACAATGAGCAGTTCTTC
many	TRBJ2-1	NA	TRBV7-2	CASSSLLGSDEQFF	TGTGCCAGCAGCTCTCTCCTCGGGAGCGATGAGCAGTTCTTC
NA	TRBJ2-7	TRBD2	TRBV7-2	CASSLVSGRAGEQYF	TGTGCCAGCAGCTTAGTGAGCGGGAGGGCCGGCGAGCAGTACTTC
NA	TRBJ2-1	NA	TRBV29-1	CSVEGGRSYNEQFF	TGCAGCGTTGAAGGGGGGCGCTCCTACAATGAGCAGTTCTTC
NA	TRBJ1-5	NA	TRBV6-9	CASIKNAEGSQPQHF	TGTGCCAGCATTAAAAACGCTGAGGGTAGTCAGCCCCAGCATTTT
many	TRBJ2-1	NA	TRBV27	CASSSVDSYNEQFF	TGTGCCAGCAGCTCGGTGGACTCCTACAATGAGCAGTTCTTC
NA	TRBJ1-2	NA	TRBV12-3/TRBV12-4	CASSPDRYRGYTF	TGTGCCAGCAGTCCCGACCGCTACCGGGGCTACACCTTC
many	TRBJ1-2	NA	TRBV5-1	CASSLMGNGYTF	TGCGCCAGCAGCTTGATGGGGAATGGCTACACCTTC
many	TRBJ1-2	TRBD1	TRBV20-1	CSAREKTGGFGGYTF	TGCAGTGCTAGAGAGAAGACAGGGGGATTTGGAGGCTACACCTTC
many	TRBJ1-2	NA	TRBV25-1	CASQKQSHYGYTF	TGTGCCAGTCAAAAACAGAGCCACTATGGCTACACCTTC
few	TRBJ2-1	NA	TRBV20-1	CSASEESSYNEQFF	TGCAGTGCTAGTGAAGAGAGCTCCTACAATGAGCAGTTCTTC
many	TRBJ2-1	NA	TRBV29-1	CSVDFGTPNSYNEQFF	TGCAGCGTTGACTTCGGGACTCCGAACTCCTACAATGAGCAGTTCTTC
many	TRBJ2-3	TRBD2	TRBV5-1	CASSFGLAHTDTQYF	TGCGCCAGCAGCTTCGGACTAGCGCACACAGATACGCAGTATTTT
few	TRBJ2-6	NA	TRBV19	CASSTLLGSSGANVLTF	TGTGCCAGTAGTACGTTATTGGGATCGTCTGGGGCCAACGTCCTGACTTTC
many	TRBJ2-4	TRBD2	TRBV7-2	CASSLPAGGAAKNIQYF	TGTGCCAGCAGCTTACCAGCGGGAGGCGCAGCCAAAAACATTCAGTACTTC
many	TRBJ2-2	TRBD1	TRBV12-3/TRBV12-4	CASRPPDRDTGELFF	TGTGCCAGCAGGCCCCCGGACAGGGACACCGGGGAGCTGTTTTTT
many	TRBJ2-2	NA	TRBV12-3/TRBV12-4	CASSFEVQAGELFF	TGTGCCAGCAGTTTCGAGGTCCAGGCCGGGGAGCTGTTTTTT
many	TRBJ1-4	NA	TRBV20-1	CSARPPRDNEKLFF	TGCAGTGCTAGGCCCCCAAGGGATAATGAAAAACTGTTTTTT